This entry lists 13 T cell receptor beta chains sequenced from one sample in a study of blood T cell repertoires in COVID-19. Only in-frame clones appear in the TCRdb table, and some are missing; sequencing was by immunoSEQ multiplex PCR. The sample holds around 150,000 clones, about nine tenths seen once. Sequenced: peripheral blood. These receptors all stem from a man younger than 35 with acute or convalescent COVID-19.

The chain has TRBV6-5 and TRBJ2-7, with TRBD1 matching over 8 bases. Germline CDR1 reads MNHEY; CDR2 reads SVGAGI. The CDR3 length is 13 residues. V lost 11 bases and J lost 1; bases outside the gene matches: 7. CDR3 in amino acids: CAAEGQVSYEQYF. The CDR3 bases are TGTGCCGCGGAGGGACAGGTATCCTACGAGCAGTACTTC.

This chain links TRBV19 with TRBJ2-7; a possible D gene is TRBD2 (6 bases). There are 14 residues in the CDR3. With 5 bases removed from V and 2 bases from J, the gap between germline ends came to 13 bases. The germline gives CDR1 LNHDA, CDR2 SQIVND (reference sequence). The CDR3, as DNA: TGTGCCAGTAGTTTCACGCGGGAACCCTACGAGCAGTACTTC. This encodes CASSFTREPYEQYF.

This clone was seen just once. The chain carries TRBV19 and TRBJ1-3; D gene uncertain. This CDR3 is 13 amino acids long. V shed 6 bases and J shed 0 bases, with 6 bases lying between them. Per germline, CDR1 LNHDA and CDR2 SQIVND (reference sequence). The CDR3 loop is CASRQSSGNTIYF. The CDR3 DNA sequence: TGTGCCAGTAGACAGAGCTCTGGAAACACCATATATTTT. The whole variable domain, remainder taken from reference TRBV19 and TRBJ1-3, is DGGITQSPKYLFRKEGQNVTLSCEQNLNHDAMYWYRQDPGQGLRLIYYSQIVNDFQKGDIAEGYSVSREKKESFPLTVTSAQKNPTAFYLCASRQSSGNTIYFGEGSWLTVV.

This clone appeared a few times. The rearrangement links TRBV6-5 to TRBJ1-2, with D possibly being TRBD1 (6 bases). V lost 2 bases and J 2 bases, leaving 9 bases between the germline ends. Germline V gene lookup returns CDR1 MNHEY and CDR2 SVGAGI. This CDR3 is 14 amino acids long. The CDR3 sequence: CASSYRGSNYGYTF. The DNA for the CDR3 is TGTGCCAGCAGTTACAGGGGGTCGAACTATGGCTACACCTTC.

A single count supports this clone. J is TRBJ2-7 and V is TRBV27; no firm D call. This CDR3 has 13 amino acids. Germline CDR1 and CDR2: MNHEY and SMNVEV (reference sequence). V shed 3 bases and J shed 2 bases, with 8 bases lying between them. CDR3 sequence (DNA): TGTGCCAGCAGTTTTGGAGAGACCTACGAGCAGTACTTC. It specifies CASSFGETYEQYF.

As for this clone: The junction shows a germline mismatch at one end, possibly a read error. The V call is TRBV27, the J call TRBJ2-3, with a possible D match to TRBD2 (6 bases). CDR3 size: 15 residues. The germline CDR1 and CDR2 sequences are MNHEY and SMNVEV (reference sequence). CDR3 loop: CASRDRGGGTDTQYF. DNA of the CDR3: TGTGCTAGCAGGGACCGAGGAGGAGGGACAGATACGCAGTATTTT.

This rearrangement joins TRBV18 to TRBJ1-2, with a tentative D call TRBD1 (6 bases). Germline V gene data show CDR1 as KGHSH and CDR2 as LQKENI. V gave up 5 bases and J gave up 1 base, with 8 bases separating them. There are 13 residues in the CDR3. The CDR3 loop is CASSNRDNYGYTF. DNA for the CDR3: TGTGCCAGCTCAAACAGGGATAACTATGGCTACACCTTC.

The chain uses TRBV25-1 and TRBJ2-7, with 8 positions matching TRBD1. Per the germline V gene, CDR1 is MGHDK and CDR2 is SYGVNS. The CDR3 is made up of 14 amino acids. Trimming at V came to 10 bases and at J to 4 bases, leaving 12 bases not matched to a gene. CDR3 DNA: TGTGCCACCGAGGGTCGACAGGGGTTGTACGAGCAGTACTTC. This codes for CATEGRQGLYEQYF.

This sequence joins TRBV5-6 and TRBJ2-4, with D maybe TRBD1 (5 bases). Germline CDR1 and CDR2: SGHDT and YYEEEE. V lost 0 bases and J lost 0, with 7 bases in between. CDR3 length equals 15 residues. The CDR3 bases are TGTGCCAGCAGCTTGGAGACAGTAGCCAAAAACATTCAGTACTTC. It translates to CASSLETVAKNIQYF.

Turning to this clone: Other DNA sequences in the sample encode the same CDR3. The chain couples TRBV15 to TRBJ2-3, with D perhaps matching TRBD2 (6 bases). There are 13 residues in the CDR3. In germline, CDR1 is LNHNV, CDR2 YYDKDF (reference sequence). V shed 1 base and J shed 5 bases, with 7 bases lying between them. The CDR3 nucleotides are TGTGCCACCAGCAGAGCGGGGGAAGATACGCAGTATTTT. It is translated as CATSRAGEDTQYF.

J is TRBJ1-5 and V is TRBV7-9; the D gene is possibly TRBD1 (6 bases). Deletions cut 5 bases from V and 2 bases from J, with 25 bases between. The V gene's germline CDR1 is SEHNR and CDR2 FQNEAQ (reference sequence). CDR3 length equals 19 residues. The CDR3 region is CASSPGPQGKRGGNQPQHF. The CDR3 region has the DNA TGTGCCAGCAGCCCCGGTCCGCAGGGGAAGCGGGGAGGCAATCAGCCCCAGCATTTT.

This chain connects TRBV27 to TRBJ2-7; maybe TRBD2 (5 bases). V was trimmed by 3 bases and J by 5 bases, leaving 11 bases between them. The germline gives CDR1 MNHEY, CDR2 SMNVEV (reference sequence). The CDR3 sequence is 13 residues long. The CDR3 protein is CASSFRGYHEQYF. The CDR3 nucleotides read TGTGCCAGCAGTTTTCGGGGTTACCACGAGCAGTACTTC.

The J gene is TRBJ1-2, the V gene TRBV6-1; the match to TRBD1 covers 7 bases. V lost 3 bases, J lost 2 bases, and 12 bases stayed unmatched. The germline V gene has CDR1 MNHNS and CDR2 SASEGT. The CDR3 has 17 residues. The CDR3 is CASSDPTGARPNYGYTF. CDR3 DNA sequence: TGTGCCAGCAGTGACCCCACAGGGGCCCGACCCAACTATGGCTACACCTTC.